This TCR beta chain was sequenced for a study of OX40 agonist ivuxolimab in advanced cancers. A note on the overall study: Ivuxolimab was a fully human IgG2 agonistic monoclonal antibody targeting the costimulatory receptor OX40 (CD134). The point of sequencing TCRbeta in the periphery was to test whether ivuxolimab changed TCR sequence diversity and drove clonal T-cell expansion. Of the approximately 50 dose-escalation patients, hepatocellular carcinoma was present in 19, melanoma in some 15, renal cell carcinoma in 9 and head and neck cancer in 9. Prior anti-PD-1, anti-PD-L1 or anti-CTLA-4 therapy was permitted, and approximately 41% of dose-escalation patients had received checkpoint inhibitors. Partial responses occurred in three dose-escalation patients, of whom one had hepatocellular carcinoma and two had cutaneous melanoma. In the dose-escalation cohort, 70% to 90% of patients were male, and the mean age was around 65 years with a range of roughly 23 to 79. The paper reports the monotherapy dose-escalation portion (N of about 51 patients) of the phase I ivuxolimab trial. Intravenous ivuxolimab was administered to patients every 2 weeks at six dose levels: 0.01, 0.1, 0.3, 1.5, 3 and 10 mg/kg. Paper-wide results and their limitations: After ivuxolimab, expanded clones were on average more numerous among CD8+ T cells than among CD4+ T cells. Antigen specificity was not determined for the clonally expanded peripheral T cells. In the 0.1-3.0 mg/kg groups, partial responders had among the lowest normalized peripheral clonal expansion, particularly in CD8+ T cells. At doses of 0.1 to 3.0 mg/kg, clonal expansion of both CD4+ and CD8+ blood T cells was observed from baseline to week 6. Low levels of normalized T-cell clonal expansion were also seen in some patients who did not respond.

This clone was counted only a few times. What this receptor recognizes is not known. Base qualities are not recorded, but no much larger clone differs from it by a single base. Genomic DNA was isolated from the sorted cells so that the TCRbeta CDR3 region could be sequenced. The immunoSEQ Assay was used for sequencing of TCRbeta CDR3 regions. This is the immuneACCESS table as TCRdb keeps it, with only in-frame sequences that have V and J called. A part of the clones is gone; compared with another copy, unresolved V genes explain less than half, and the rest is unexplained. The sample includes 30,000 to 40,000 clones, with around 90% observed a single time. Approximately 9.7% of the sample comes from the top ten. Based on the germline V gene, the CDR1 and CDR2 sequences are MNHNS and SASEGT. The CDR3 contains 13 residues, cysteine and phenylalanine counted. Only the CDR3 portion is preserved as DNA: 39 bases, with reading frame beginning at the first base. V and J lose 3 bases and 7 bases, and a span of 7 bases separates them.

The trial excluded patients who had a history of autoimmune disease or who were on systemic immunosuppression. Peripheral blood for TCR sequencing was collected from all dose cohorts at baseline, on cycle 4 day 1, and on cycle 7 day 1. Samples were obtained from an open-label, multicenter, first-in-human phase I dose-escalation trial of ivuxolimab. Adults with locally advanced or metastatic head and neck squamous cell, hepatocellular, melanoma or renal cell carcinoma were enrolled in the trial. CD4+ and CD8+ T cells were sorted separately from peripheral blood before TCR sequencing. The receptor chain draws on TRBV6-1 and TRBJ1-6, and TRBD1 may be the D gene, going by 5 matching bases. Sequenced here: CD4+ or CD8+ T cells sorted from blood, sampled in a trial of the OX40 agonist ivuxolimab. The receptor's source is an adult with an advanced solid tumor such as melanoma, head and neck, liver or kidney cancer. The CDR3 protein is CASSDRENSPLHF. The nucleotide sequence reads TGTGCCAGCAGTGACAGGGAAAATTCACCCCTCCACTTT.